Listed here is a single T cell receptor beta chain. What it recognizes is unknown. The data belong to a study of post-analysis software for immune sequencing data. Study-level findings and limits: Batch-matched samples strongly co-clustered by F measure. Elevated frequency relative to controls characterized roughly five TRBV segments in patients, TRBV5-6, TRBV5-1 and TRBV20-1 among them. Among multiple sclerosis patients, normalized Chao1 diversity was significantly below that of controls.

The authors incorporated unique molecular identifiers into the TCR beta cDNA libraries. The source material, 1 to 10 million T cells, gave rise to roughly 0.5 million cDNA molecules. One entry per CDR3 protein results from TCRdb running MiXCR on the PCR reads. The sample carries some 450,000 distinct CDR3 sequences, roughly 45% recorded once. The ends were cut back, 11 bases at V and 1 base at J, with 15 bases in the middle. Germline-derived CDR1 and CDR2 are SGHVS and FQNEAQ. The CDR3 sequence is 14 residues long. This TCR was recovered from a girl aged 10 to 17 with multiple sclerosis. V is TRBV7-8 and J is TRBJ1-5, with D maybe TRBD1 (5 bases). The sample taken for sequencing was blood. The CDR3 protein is CASKLGPSNQPQHF. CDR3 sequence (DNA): TGTGCCTCAAAGTTGGGGCCGAGCAATCAGCCCCAGCATTTT.